This TCR beta chain is from a study of radiotherapy plus CTLA-4 blockade in lung cancer. Study at large: Among enrolled patients, 15% to 20% responded and around 30% achieved disease control.

In the case of this clone: Its antigen is as yet unknown.

Sequencing used immunoSEQ multiplex PCR; TCRdb keeps in-frame clones, though not all of them. The sample holds some 80,000 clones; under 85% are singletons and the top ten take approximately 0.81%. The CDR3 is made up of 16 amino acids. The germline V gene encodes CDR1 KGHSH and CDR2 LQKENI. The V and J ends lost 1 base and 0 bases respectively, with 11 bases between them. Findings of the study overall: Response was reportedly best predicted by early blood T cell clone dynamics, with interferon-beta.

The chain combines TRBV18 with TRBJ2-3, with D possibly TRBD2 on 5 matching bases. The sample was peripheral blood, taken from a patient treated with radiotherapy plus ipilimumab. The receptor comes from a human donor with non-small cell lung cancer who had stable disease on radiotherapy plus ipilimumab. Here the CDR3 DNA reads TGTGCCAGCTCACCACGAGAGGGAACTAGCACAGATACGCAGTATTTT. It codes for CASSPREGTSTDTQYF.